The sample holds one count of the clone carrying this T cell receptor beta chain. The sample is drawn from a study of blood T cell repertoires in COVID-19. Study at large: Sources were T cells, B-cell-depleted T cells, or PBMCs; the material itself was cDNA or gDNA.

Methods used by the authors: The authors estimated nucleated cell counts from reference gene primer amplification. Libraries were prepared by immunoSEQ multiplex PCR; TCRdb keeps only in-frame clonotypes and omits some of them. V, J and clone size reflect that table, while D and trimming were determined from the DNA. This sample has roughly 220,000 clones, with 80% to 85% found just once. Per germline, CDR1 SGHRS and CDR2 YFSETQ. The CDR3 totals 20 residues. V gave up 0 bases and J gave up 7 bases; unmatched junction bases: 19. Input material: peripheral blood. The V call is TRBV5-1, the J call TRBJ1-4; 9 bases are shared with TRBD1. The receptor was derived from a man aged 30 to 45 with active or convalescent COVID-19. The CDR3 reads CASSLGQNQRTGASREKLFF. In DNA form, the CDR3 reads TGCGCCAGCAGCTTGGGTCAAAATCAAAGGACAGGGGCATCGCGTGAAAAACTGTTTTTT. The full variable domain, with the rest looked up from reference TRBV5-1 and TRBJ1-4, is KAGVTQTPRYLIKTRGQQVTLSCSPISGHRSVSWYQQTPGQGLQFLFEYFSETQRNKGNFPGRFSGRQFSNSRSEMNVSTLELGDSALYLCASSLGQNQRTGASREKLFFGSGTQLSVL.